This TCR beta chain was profiled in a study of cytomegalovirus exposure and HLA in healthy donors. General study results and limits: An analysis that was carried out later associated 17,000 or so TCR beta sequences with HLA alleles at 0.05 false discovery rate. According to an earlier analysis, most TCR beta V segments yielded productive rearrangements about 87% or about 30% of the time.

The CDR3 covers 15 residues. Germline V CDR1 and CDR2: SGHVS, FNYEAQ. Trimming took 1 base from V and 0 from J, leaving 7 bases between them. A word on this clone: Its antigen is unidentified.

Researchers ran the PCR with 60 Vbeta and 13 Jbeta primers. Some clones are missing from TCRdb's copy, which holds only in-frame ones; the method was immunoSEQ multiplex PCR. The sample carries some 100,000 clones, 81% recorded once. V is TRBV7-6 and J is TRBJ2-1; D is perhaps TRBD2 (6 bases). The sequence was collected from a girl aged 2-15 years in good health and CMV-seropositive. The specimen was PBMCs. The CDR3 here is CASSLGGTSYNEQFF. In DNA form, the CDR3 reads TGTGCCAGCAGCTTAGGCGGGACCTCCTACAATGAGCAGTTCTTC.